This T cell receptor (beta chain) was profiled in a study of T cells in Graves' hyperthyroidism and ophthalmopathy. The overall study: Peripheral blood collection took place at initial diagnosis, before any treatment. Study results and limitations: Onset of ophthalmopathy came a median 6.5 months after the model predicted it.

This clonotype appeared many times. The antigen is not known. RNA transcripts provided the source from which TCR beta CDR3 regions were amplified. During a first-round RT-PCR of the TCR CDR3, the HTBI primer set was used. TCRdb fed the multiplex PCR reads into MiXCR, producing one record per CDR3 protein. Here the sample spans about 640,000 distinct CDR3 sequences, about 14% being singletons. Germline lookup yields CDR1 SQVTM and CDR2 ANQGSEA. The CDR3 is made up of 15 amino acids. The V gene lost 4 bases and the J gene lost 7 bases, with 20 bases spanning the gap. Exclusions: uncontrolled infection, other autoimmune disease, pregnancy, lactation. Together with thyroid ultrasound, orbital computed tomography, serum thyroxine and TRAb, clinical symptoms were used for diagnoses.

The sequence was collected from a woman in her forties or fifties with Graves' ophthalmopathy. The chain carries TRBV29-1 and TRBJ2-1, with TRBD2 as a possible D gene (6 bases). The sequencing sample was made of blood. CDR3: CSVGTVGGKGNEQFF. The DNA for the CDR3 is TGCAGCGTTGGTACGGTCGGCGGGAAGGGAAATGAGCAGTTCTTC.